These 2 T cell receptor beta chains originate from one sample sequenced in a study of T cell repertoires in cytomegalovirus infection (dated by TCRdb to the late 2010s). TCRdb shows the sequencer as Illumina HiSeq 1500. The raw public data were reprocessed by TCRdb itself: fastp quality trimming at Q25, MiXCR clonotype calling, in-frame beta chains only. A single entry per CDR3 protein holds the most common genes and DNA from its merged rows. The sample has hundreds of thousands of distinct CDR3 sequences on record, 9.6% of them singletons. Around 2.6% of the sample is in the top ten clones. Sequenced sample: PBMCs. Receptors originate from a human donor in good health (CMV status not recorded). Some clones in this sample may be carry-over from other donors' samples.

This clonotype occurred many times. The CDR3 reads CASSIGTGLGGYTF. In nucleotides, the CDR3 is TGTGCCAGCAGCATCGGGACAGGGCTGGGGGGCTACACCTTC. The chain is built from TRBV7-6 and TRBJ1-2, with 9 bases that match TRBD1. Germline V gene sequence: CDR1 SGHVS, CDR2 FNYEAQ. V shed 5 bases, J shed 8 bases, and the junction held 9 bases outside the gene matches. The CDR3 is 14 amino acids.

This clonotype was detected ten times or more. The V call is TRBV6-2 or TRBV6-3, the J call TRBJ2-5, with 8 bases that match TRBD1. V shed 6 bases and J 1 base; nucleotides not matched to a gene: 7. CDR1 is MNHEY and CDR2 is SVGEGT in the germline V gene. The CDR3 sequence is 15 residues long. The CDR3 region is CASSQGQALQETQYF. The CDR3 nucleotides are TGTGCCAGCAGCCAGGGACAGGCGCTCCAAGAGACCCAGTACTTC.